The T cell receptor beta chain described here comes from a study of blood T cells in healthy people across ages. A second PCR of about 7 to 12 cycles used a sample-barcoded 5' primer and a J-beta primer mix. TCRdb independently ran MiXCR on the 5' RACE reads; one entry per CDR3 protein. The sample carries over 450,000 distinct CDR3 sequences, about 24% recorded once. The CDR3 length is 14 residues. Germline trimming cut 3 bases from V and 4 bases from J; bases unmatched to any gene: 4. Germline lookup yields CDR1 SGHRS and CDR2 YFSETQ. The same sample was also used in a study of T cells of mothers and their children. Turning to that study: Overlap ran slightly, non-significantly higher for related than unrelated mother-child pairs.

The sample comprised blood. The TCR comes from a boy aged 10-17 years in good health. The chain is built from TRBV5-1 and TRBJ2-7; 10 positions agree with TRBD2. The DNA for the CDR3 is TGCGCCAGCAGCTCGAGCGGGAGGGTGTACGAGCAGTACTTC. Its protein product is CASSSSGRVYEQYF.